The next 27 T cell receptor beta chains were all read from a single sample in a study of T cells after yellow fever vaccination. A single record per CDR3 protein comes from TCRdb applying MiXCR to the 5' RACE reads. Of about 63,000 distinct CDR3 sequences listed, 6.5% to 8% are singletons. This material consisted of CD8+ T cells sorted from PBMCs, taken 15 days after the yellow fever booster vaccination. These receptors came from a man aged 25-40 years who received the YFV17D yellow fever vaccine.

This clonotype has ten or more counts. As DNA, the CDR3 is TGCAGCGTTGAAGATCGGTCAAGGGTCCCCTACGAGCAGTACTTC. Translated: CSVEDRSRVPYEQYF. The chain uses TRBV29-1 and TRBJ2-7; D gene ambiguous. Germline CDR1 SQVTM, CDR2 ANQGSEA. Trimming left V 0 bases short and J 2 bases short, with 14 bases between. CDR3 length: 15 residues.

This clonotype was seen many times. The chain links TRBV7-8 to TRBJ2-5; D unclear. Germline CDR1 SGHVS, CDR2 FQNEAQ. This CDR3 comprises 14 residues. Trimming removed 5 bases from V and 2 bases from J, with 12 bases in between. As DNA, the CDR3 is TGTGCCAGCAGCCCCGCCGATGCGCAAGAGACCCAGTACTTC. Protein product: CASSPADAQETQYF.

This clonotype was counted ten times or more. The CDR3 DNA follows: TGTGCCATCAGTGATTCTAGCGGGAAAAAATACGAGCAGTACTTC. Translated: CAISDSSGKKYEQYF. This chain uses TRBV10-3 with TRBJ2-7, with 9 bases fitting TRBD2. Germline CDR1 ENHRY, CDR2 SYGVKD. The CDR3 is 15 residues long. The trim removed 3 bases at V and 4 bases at J, leaving 7 bases unmatched.

The chain is built from TRBV25-1 and TRBJ2-1, with 9 bases aligning to TRBD2. V lost 4 bases to trimming and J lost 8 bases; unmatched junction nucleotides: 12. Germline CDR1 and CDR2: MGHDK and SYGVNS. The CDR3 extends over 16 amino acids. The DNA for the CDR3 is TGTGCCAGCAGTGCCGGAGGGACTAGCAACTTGTATGAGCAGTTCTTC. Translation gives CASSAGGTSNLYEQFF.

This clonotype has a count of ten or more. The chain links TRBV6-2 or TRBV6-3 to TRBJ2-7, with D possibly matching TRBD2 (5 bases). Per the germline V gene, CDR1 is MNHEY and CDR2 is SVGEGT. CDR3 length equals 14 residues. Trimming removed 6 bases from V and 4 bases from J, with 16 bases in between. CDR3: CASSLEPRGYEQYF. The CDR3 region has the DNA TGTGCCAGCAGCTTGGAACCACGGGGATACGAGCAGTACTTC.

This clonotype came up a few times. The chain is built from TRBV7-3 and TRBJ2-5; the match to TRBD1 covers 10 bases. The CDR3 runs to 14 residues. The ends lost 5 bases at V and 7 bases at J; junction bases unmatched: 7. Germline loops: CDR1 SGHTA, CDR2 FQGTGA. CDR3 region: CASSVGQGRGTQYF. The CDR3 coding sequence is TGTGCCAGCAGCGTGGGACAGGGGCGGGGGACCCAGTACTTC. Looking up the rest from reference TRBV7-3 and TRBJ2-5 gives the full variable domain: GAGVSQTPSNKVTEKGKYVELRCDPISGHTALYWYRQSLGQGPEFLIYFQGTGAADDSGLPNDRFFAVRPEGSVSTLKIQRTERGDSAVYLCASSVGQGRGTQYFGPGTRLLVL.

V and J are TRBV6-2 or TRBV6-3 and TRBJ2-1, with D uncertain. V was shortened by 2 bases and J by 5 bases, with 19 bases between the two germline ends. The CDR3 extends over 17 amino acids. Germline CDR1 is MNHEY and CDR2 is SVGEGT. CDR3 sequence: CASSYLVGLQRNNEQFF. The CDR3 nucleotides read TGTGCCAGCAGTTACCTGGTCGGGCTACAAAGAAACAATGAGCAGTTCTTC.

This clonotype appeared many times. The chain couples TRBV6-5 to TRBJ2-1, with unresolved D. V lost 8 bases and J lost 1, with 6 bases in between. The CDR3 sequence is 12 residues long. CDR1 MNHEY and CDR2 SVGAGI come from the germline V gene. The CDR3 DNA reads TGTGCCAGCTCCAGGTCCTACAATGAGCAGTTCTTC. Its protein is CASSRSYNEQFF.

This clonotype was counted many times. The chain carries TRBV9 and TRBJ2-1; possibly TRBD2 for D (5 bases). This CDR3 contains 16 residues. CDR1 is SGDLS and CDR2 is YYNGEE in the germline V gene. V lost 0 bases and J 0 bases, leaving 10 bases between the germline ends. CDR3: CASSVAGWGSYNEQFF. CDR3 in DNA: TGTGCCAGCAGCGTAGCGGGGTGGGGCTCCTACAATGAGCAGTTCTTC.

This clonotype was observed at least ten times. The gene calls are TRBV9 and TRBJ2-3; weak D call: TRBD1 (6 bases). Per germline, CDR1 SGDLS and CDR2 YYNGEE. V lost 7 bases to trimming and J lost 1 base, with 13 bases between them. There are 14 residues in the CDR3. DNA for the CDR3: TGTGCCAGCGGTGCGACAGGAGGCACAGATACGCAGTATTTT. Encoded protein: CASGATGGTDTQYF.

This clonotype came up a few times. The chain links TRBV7-6 to TRBJ2-1, with 7 bases lining up with TRBD2. Germline V CDR1 and CDR2: SGHVS, FNYEAQ. V shed 4 bases, J shed 0 bases, and the junction held 6 bases outside the gene matches. The CDR3 runs 16 residues. CDR3 in amino acids: CASSWGSGNSYNEQFF. In DNA, the CDR3 is TGTGCCAGCAGCTGGGGGAGCGGGAACTCCTACAATGAGCAGTTCTTC.

This clonotype was found many times. The chain uses TRBV11-3 and TRBJ2-1; 10 bases align to TRBD2. Germline assignment: CDR1 SGHNT and CDR2 YENEEA. The CDR3 contains 17 residues. Trimming took 0 bases from V and 4 from J; bases not matched to a gene: 6. CDR3 amino acids: CASSLDSLAGAYNEQFF. The CDR3 DNA reads as TGTGCCAGCAGCTTAGATAGTCTAGCGGGAGCTTACAATGAGCAGTTCTTC.

This clonotype was seen many times. This rearrangement joins TRBV7-9 to TRBJ2-5; TRBD1 is a possible D gene (5 bases). The CDR3 consists of 14 residues. Germline loops: CDR1 SEHNR, CDR2 FQNEAQ (reference sequence). Trimming removed 5 bases from V and 5 bases from J, with 15 bases in between. The DNA for the CDR3 is TGTGCCAGCAGCGTAAGGGGTGTCTGGGAGACCCAGTACTTC. This gives the protein CASSVRGVWETQYF.

As to this clonotype: A much larger clone sits a single nucleotide away, making a read error possible. This sequence joins TRBV29-1 and TRBJ2-1; D remains ambiguous. Germline V gives CDR1 SQVTM, CDR2 ANQGSEA. This CDR3 has 13 amino acids. The CDR3, as DNA: TGCGGCGTTGTATCGGAATTTGGCAATGAGCAGTTCTTC. It encodes CGVVSEFGNEQFF.

This clonotype was observed a handful of times. The chain joins TRBV20-1 to TRBJ1-4; TRBD1 matches at 7 bases. The junction had 8 bases not matched to a gene; V was cut back by 2 bases and J by 2 bases. The CDR3 contains 16 residues. From germline, CDR1 is DFQATT and CDR2 SNEGSKA (reference sequence). Written as DNA, the CDR3 is TGCAGTGCTAGACCTCCGTTACAGGGGACTAATGAAAAACTGTTTTTT. Protein: CSARPPLQGTNEKLFF.

This clonotype occurred many times. J is TRBJ2-1 and V is TRBV7-2; 7 positions match TRBD2. CDR1 and CDR2 from the germline V gene are SGHTA and FQGNSA. The CDR3 has 17 residues. V lost 4 bases and J lost 9; bases outside the gene matches: 18. Here the CDR3 reads CASSSPASGVPSSEQFF. The CDR3, as DNA: TGTGCCAGCAGCTCCCCGGCTAGCGGCGTACCCTCAAGTGAGCAGTTCTTC.

The chain is built from TRBV15 and TRBJ2-5, with 13 nucleotides matching TRBD2. From germline, CDR1 is LNHNV and CDR2 YYDKDF (reference sequence). V was pared by 0 bases and J by 4 bases, with 11 bases of the junction left unmatched. The CDR3 is made up of 19 amino acids. The CDR3 reads CATSRDRRTSGSLVETQYF. CDR3 nucleotide sequence: TGTGCCACCAGCAGAGACCGAAGGACTAGCGGGAGTTTGGTAGAGACCCAGTACTTC. The full variable domain, with the rest looked up from reference TRBV15 and TRBJ2-5, is DAMVIQNPRYQVTQFGKPVTLSCSQTLNHNVMYWYQQKSSQAPKLLFHYYDKDFNNEADTPDNFQSRRPNTSFCFLDIRSPGLGDTAMYLCATSRDRRTSGSLVETQYFGPGTRLLVL.

This clonotype was detected ten times or more. The chain is built from TRBV19 and TRBJ1-2; no clear D gene. This CDR3 comprises 14 residues. CDR1 LNHDA and CDR2 SQIVND come from the germline V gene (reference sequence). The V and J ends lost 5 bases and 3 bases respectively, with 13 bases between them. CDR3 residues: CASSSSFRDYGYTF. As DNA, the CDR3 is TGTGCCAGTAGTTCCTCTTTTCGGGACTATGGCTACACCTTC.

This rearrangement joins TRBV20-1 to TRBJ2-3; tentatively, D is TRBD1 (6 bases). V dropped 2 bases and J dropped 4 bases, with 10 bases sitting between them. The germline V gene encodes CDR1 DFQATT and CDR2 SNEGSKA (reference sequence). The CDR3 consists of 13 residues. Here the CDR3 DNA reads TGCAGTGCTAGAAACAGGGAGTCAGATACGCAGTATTTT. This sequence encodes CSARNRESDTQYF.

This clonotype was seen ten or more times. The chain is built from TRBV27 and TRBJ1-6; a possible D gene is TRBD1 (5 bases). Trimming stripped 5 bases from V and 8 bases from J, with 13 bases between. The CDR3 has 14 residues. Per germline, CDR1 MNHEY and CDR2 SMNVEV (reference sequence). The chain's CDR3 is CASSVGTPDSPLHF. DNA for the CDR3: TGTGCCAGCAGTGTAGGGACGCCGGATTCACCCCTCCACTTT.

This clonotype was observed many times. The chain joins TRBV5-5 to TRBJ1-5; tentatively, D is TRBD1 (6 bases). V was pared by 1 base and J by 2 bases, with 10 bases between. Germline lookup yields CDR1 SGHKS and CDR2 YYEKEE (reference sequence). The CDR3 is made up of 15 amino acids. CDR3 bases: TGTGCCAGCAGCTTGTATTCAGGGGGCAATCAGCCCCAGCATTTT. Its protein is CASSLYSGGNQPQHF.

This clonotype has at least ten counts. The chain uses TRBV11-2 and TRBJ2-7; TRBD2 matches 9 bases. Germline CDR1 SGHAT, CDR2 FQNNGV. CDR3 size: 13 residues. With V trimmed by 4 bases and J by 2 bases, 0 bases remained unmatched. In DNA form, the CDR3 reads TGTGCCAGCAGCTCTAGCGGGACCTACGAGCAGTACTTC. Its translation: CASSSSGTYEQYF.

In this sample, this clonotype turned up many times. In nucleotides, the CDR3 is TGTGCCATCAGGGACCCCGCCGGCGAGCAGTACTTC. This codes for CAIRDPAGEQYF. This chain joins TRBV10-3 and TRBJ2-7, with unresolved D. The CDR3 is 12 residues long. CDR1 and CDR2 from the germline V gene are ENHRY and SYGVKD. V was trimmed by 6 bases and J by 6 bases, leaving 12 bases between them.

This clonotype was counted ten times or more. This chain connects TRBV12-3 or TRBV12-4 to TRBJ2-1, with 11 bases that match TRBD2. This CDR3 has 16 amino acids. Trimming removed 3 bases from V and 9 bases from J; junction bases left unmatched: 10. The CDR3 here is CASSFGLAGGKGEQFF. CDR3 bases: TGTGCCAGCAGTTTCGGCCTAGCGGGAGGTAAAGGTGAGCAGTTCTTC.

Many counts were recorded for this clonotype. The rearrangement uses TRBV30 and TRBJ1-3; D not resolved. The CDR3 totals 11 residues. Germline CDR1 and CDR2: GTSNPN and SVGIG (reference sequence). Trimming pared 1 base from V and 8 bases from J, leaving 6 bases between. The CDR3 region has the DNA TGTGCCTGGAGTGCCCTGGACACCATATATTTT. Its translation is CAWSALDTIYF.

This clonotype has a count of ten or more. The chain recombines TRBV7-9 with TRBJ2-7, with a tentative D call TRBD2 (6 bases). CDR1 SEHNR and CDR2 FQNEAQ come from the germline V gene (reference sequence). Trimming stripped 7 bases from V and 3 bases from J, with 16 bases between. The CDR3 length is 14 residues. This CDR3 is CASTTLEGFYEQYF. Here the CDR3 DNA reads TGTGCCAGCACTACGTTGGAGGGCTTCTACGAGCAGTACTTC.

Ten or more counts support this clonotype. V usage is TRBV11-2 and J usage is TRBJ2-3, with a weak D call TRBD2 (5 bases). V lost 8 bases, J lost 3 bases, and 6 bases lay in between. Germline V gene sequence: CDR1 SGHAT, CDR2 FQNNGV. CDR3 size: 11 residues. CDR3 sequence (DNA): TGTGCCAGCCGAGGGACAGATACGCAGTATTTT. Protein sequence: CASRGTDTQYF.